This T cell receptor (beta chain) emerged from a study of blood T cell repertoires in COVID-19 (dated by TCRdb to 2018 to 2021). Concerning the study at large: Samples from collaborators originated in the United States, Italy and Spain and spanned both the acute and convalescent phases of COVID-19. Subjects who had been exposed to COVID-19, were actively infected with it, or had recovered from it provided the deeply sampled blood TCRbeta repertoires that made up the dataset. Samples were obtained from the ongoing ImmuneRACE study (first 160 participants) and from about 1,300 subjects provided by 6 global collaborators. HLA class I and class II types, where available, came from metadata supplied by the sample provider rather than from assay-based typing. The sample metadata nearly always contained a de-identified subject ID, COVID-19 status, age in years and sex. The repertoires were released in a freely available public database meant as a resource for research on the immune response to SARS-CoV-2. The prospective study material was composed of cDNA or gDNA derived from T cells, B-cell-depleted T cells, or PBMCs. The investigation overall reported the following: How much clinical and demographic metadata was included differed by source and by participant, and the metadata was provided uncurated.

TCRbeta CDR3 regions were amplified from genomic DNA using the immunoSEQ Assay, a bias-controlled multiplex PCR. The paper's data handling went like this. Nucleated cell counts per sample were estimated from amplification of reference gene primers within the assay. Sequence reads were collapsed and filtered to measure the absolute abundance of every unique TCRbeta CDR3 rearrangement. For each sample, productive Simpson clonality was calculated as the square root of Simpson's diversity index across productive rearrangements. TCRdb's version of the immuneACCESS table is confined to in-frame rearrangements and falls short of the full clone set. An unresolved V gene accounts for under half of the shortfall where checked; the remainder is of unknown origin. The DNA was the basis for D and trimming; V, J and clone size are from that table. Across this sample there are about 140,000 clones, with about four fifths seen only once. Roughly 1.5% of the sample goes to the ten largest clones.

Whole blood was collected in K2EDTA tubes by collaborating institutions according to the institutions' own protocols. For TCRbeta analysis, collaborators shipped samples in one of three forms: frozen whole blood, isolated PBMCs, or DNA extracted from either of those sample types. About this clone: What antigen it recognizes has not been identified. No qualities accompany the bases; no much larger clone lies one base away. The same CDR3 also results from other DNA sequences found in this sample.

Here V drops 1 base and J drops 4 bases, and the junction holds 15 bases not matched to any gene. CDR1 and CDR2 were assigned from the germline V gene as SGHNT and YENEEA. The cysteine opens and the phenylalanine closes a CDR3 of 19 amino acids. The sequence is cut down to CDR3 DNA, 57 bases in frame from base 1. What was sequenced was peripheral blood. The receptor was isolated from a human donor in a cohort sampled during active COVID-19. The V and J segments used are TRBV11-3 and TRBJ2-7; TRBD2 matches 11 bases in the middle. The bases are TGTGCCAGCAGCTTAGTGACTAGCGGGACGAACCGTTTTGGGTACGAGCAGTACTTC. Its amino acids are CASSLVTSGTNRFGYEQYF.